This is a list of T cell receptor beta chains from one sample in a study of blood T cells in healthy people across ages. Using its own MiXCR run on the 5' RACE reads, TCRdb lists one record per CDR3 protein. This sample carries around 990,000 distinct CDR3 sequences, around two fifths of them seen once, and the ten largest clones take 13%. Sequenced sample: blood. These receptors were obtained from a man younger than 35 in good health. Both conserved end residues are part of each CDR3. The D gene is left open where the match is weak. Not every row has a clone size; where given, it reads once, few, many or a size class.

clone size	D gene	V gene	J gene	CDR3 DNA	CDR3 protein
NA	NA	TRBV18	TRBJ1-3	TGTGCCAGCTCACCGTCGGTGACAGCCTCTGGAAACACCATATATTTT	CASSPSVTASGNTIYF
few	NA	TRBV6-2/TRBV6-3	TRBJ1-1	TGTGCCAGCAGACAACAGGTCCGCACTGAAGCTTTCTTT	CASRQQVRTEAFF
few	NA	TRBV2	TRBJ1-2	TGTGCCAGCACAGCACAGGCCCATAACTATGGCTACACCTTC	CASTAQAHNYGYTF
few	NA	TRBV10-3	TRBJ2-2	TGTGCCATCAGTCCCGACAGAGTGTTGGCCGGGGAGCTGTTTTTT	CAISPDRVLAGELFF
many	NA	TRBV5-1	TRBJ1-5	TGCGCCAGCAGCTTGGATGTGAGCCGCGGTCAGCCCCAGCATTTT	CASSLDVSRGQPQHF
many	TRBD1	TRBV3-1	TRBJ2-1	TGTGCCAGCAGTCGGACAGGTTCCTACAATGAGCAGTTCTTC	CASSRTGSYNEQFF
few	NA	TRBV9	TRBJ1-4	TGTGCCAGTCAGAGGACGGGTAGTGAAAAACTGTTTTTT	CASQRTGSEKLFF
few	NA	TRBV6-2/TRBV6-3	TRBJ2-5	TGTGCCAGCAGTTGGGGTATCGAGACCCAGTACTTC	CASSWGIETQYF
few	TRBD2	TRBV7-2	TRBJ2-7	TGTGCCAGCAGCTTAGGTCTGACTAGCTATCCCTACGAGCAGTACTTC	CASSLGLTSYPYEQYF
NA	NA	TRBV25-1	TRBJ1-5	TGTGCCAGTAGTGTAGAAGGGTTCGATCAGCCCCAGCATTTT	CASSVEGFDQPQHF
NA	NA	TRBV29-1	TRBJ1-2	TGCAGCGTTGTAGACTCGGGAGGACCCTATGGCTACACCTTC	CSVVDSGGPYGYTF
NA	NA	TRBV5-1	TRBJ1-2	TGCGCCAGCAGCTTGGATGCGAGACTGGGGAAGCTAATGGGAGATGGCTACACCTTC	CASSLDARLGKLMGDGYTF
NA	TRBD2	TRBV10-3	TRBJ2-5	TGTGCCATCAGTGATGGAGCGGGGTGGAGGGAGACCCAGTACTTC	CAISDGAGWRETQYF
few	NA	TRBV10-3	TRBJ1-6	TGTGCCATCAGTGAATTGAGGGAAGGTTCACCCCTCCACTTT	CAISELREGSPLHF
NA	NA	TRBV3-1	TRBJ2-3	TGTGCCAGCAGGGGGCTAGCCTCCACAGATACGCAGTATTTT	CASRGLASTDTQYF
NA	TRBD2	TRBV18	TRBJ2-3	TGTGCCAGCTCACCAGGGCTAGCGGGTACAGATACGCGGTATTTT	CASSPGLAGTDTRYF
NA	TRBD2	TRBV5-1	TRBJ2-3	TGCGCCAGCAGCTCTCCCGCGGTAGCGGGGACAGATACGCAGTATTTT	CASSSPAVAGTDTQYF
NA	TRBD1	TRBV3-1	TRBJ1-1	TGTGCCAGCAGCCAAGATTCGTACAGGGGAACTGAAGCTTTCTTT	CASSQDSYRGTEAFF
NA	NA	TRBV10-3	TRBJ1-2	TGTGCCATCAGTGTTGACACCTATGGCTACACCTTC	CAISVDTYGYTF
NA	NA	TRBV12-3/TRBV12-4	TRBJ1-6	TGTGCCAGCAGTTTAGGACTGGGACGGCGCTCGACCAATTCACCCCTCCACTTT	CASSLGLGRRSTNSPLHF
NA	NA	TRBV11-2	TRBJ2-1	TGTGCCAGCAGCTTATATTCAGGGGGGGGCATCTCCTACAATGAGCAGTTCTTC	CASSLYSGGGISYNEQFF
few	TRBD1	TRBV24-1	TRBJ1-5	TGTGCCACCGCGTCAGGGGGGCAACAGCCCCAGCATTTT	CATASGGQQPQHF
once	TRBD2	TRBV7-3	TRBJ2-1	TGTGCCAGCAGCTCTAGCGGGGAGTACAATGAGCAGTTCTTC	CASSSSGEYNEQFF
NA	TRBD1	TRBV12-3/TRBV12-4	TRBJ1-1	TGTGCCAGCAGTACCCCAAAGGACAGGGTGAAGGGTGTTAGGGGGTGGGACACTGAAGCTTTCTTT	CASSTPKDRVKGVRGWDTEAFF
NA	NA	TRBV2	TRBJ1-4	TGTGCCAGCAGTGCAGAGGAAGGGCTTTATGAAAAACTGTTTTTT	CASSAEEGLYEKLFF
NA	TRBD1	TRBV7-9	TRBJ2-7	TGTGCCAGCAGCTTGGACAGGGACCACGAGCAGTACTTC	CASSLDRDHEQYF
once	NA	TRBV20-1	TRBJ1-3	TGCAGTGCTAGTCTCGGAAACACCATATATTTT	CSASLGNTIYF
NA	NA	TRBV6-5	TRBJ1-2	TGTGCCAGCAGGTCCAGGCAGTATGGCTACACCTTC	CASRSRQYGYTF
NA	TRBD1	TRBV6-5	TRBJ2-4	TGTGCCAGCAGTTACTCACCTAAACTTGGTCACGGGACAGCCGCTGAAAACATTCAGTACTTC	CASSYSPKLGHGTAAENIQYF
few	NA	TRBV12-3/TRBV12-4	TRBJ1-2	TGTGCCAGCAGTTTTCGGGCTCCTAACTATGGCTACACCTTC	CASSFRAPNYGYTF
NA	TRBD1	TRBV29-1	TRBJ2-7	TGCAGCGTTGAAGATACAGGGGGGAGCTACGAGCAGTACTTC	CSVEDTGGSYEQYF
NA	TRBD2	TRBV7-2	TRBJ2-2	TGTGCCAGCAGCGGCGGACTAGCGCACACCGGGGAGCTGTTTTTT	CASSGGLAHTGELFF
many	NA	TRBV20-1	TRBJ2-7	TGCAGTGCTAGCGAAACTGCCTCCTACGAGCAGTACTTC	CSASETASYEQYF
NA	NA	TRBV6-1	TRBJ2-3	TGTGCCAGCAGTCCGACCTCGGACAGAGGCGATACGCAGTATTTT	CASSPTSDRGDTQYF
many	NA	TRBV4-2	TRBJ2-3	TGTGCCAGCAGCCAAGGGGACAACACAGATACGCAGTATTTT	CASSQGDNTDTQYF
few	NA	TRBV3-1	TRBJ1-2	TGTGCCAGCAGCCCTAACAGGGTGTTCTCTGGCTACACCTTC	CASSPNRVFSGYTF
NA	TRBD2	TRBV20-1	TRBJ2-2	TGCAGTGCTAGGAGTGGCGGGGGGCCGGGCGGGGAGCTGTTTTTT	CSARSGGGPGGELFF
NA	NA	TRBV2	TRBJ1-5	TGTGCCAGCAGTAAACAGGGTGGGAGCAATCAGCCCCAGCATTTT	CASSKQGGSNQPQHF
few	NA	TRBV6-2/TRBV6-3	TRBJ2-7	TGTGCCAGCAGAGAGAGATACAGGAGCTCCTACGAGCAGTACTTC	CASRERYRSSYEQYF
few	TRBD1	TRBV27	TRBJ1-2	TGTGCCAGCAGTCCGTTAATCGGGACAGTTAACTATGGCTACACCTTC	CASSPLIGTVNYGYTF
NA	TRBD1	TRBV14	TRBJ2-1	TGTGCCAGCAGCCAAGATGTCGAGACAGGGATAGTATATGAGCAGTTCTTC	CASSQDVETGIVYEQFF
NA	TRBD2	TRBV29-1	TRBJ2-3	TGCAGCGTTGATCGGAGCGGGGTTGGAACAGGTACGCAGTATTTT	CSVDRSGVGTGTQYF
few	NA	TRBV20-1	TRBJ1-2	TGCAGTGCTGCAGGGGTAGGTCAAGGCTACACCTTC	CSAAGVGQGYTF
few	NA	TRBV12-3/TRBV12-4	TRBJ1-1	TGTGCCAGCAGTTTATACGACGGCGGTGAAGCTTTCTTT	CASSLYDGGEAFF
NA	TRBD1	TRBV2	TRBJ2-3	TGTGCCAGCACCGACAGGGAGAGTTCAGATACGCAGTATTTT	CASTDRESSDTQYF
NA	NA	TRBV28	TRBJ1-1	TGTGCCAGCAGTACGCAGGGGTCGAACACTGAAGCTTTCTTT	CASSTQGSNTEAFF
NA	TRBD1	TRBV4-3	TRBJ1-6	TGCGCCAGCAGCCAAGTGGGGACAGCCTTCAATTCACCCCTCCACTTT	CASSQVGTAFNSPLHF
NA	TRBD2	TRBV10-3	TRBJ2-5	TGTGCCATCAGGGGGGGGGAACAGACCCAGTACTTC	CAIRGGEQTQYF